The rows below give T cell receptor beta chains drawn from one sample of a study of shared clonotypes between healthy human individuals. The protocol was immunoSEQ multiplex PCR, while the TCRdb copy is restricted to in-frame clones and leaves out a portion. The sample records about 980,000 clones, approximately 80% being singletons. Sequencing was performed on memory CD4+ T cells sorted from blood. These receptors were taken from a man aged 18 to 29 in good health. Each CDR3 is given without its conserved first and last residue. D genes are given only for firm matches. Only some rows state a clone size, as once, few, many or a class for expanded clones.

j_gene,v_gene,d_gene,abundance,CDR3aa
TRBJ1-2,TRBV4-1,TRBD1,NA,ASSQDIPTGGVSGYT
TRBJ2-7,TRBV21-1,NA,NA,ASSKERWKEAYEQY
TRBJ1-2,TRBV11-2,NA,NA,ASSPMVGRYGYT
TRBJ1-6,TRBV5-1,NA,once,ASSLGTDAWGPLH
TRBJ1-5,TRBV30,NA,NA,AWSVNSNQPQH
TRBJ1-4,TRBV6-1,NA,NA,ASSDVRGYNEKLF
TRBJ1-1,TRBV20-1,NA,NA,SAGEFSEAF
TRBJ2-3,TRBV7-9,NA,once,ASSLAGFEGH
TRBJ2-7,TRBV28,TRBD1,NA,ASTNPWTGEQY
TRBJ2-2,TRBV25-1,TRBD1,NA,ASSDPGTGNTGELF
TRBJ2-7,TRBV10-3,TRBD2,NA,AIGGLADSYEQY
TRBJ2-3,TRBV4-1,TRBD2,NA,ASSLNSGSTDTQY
TRBJ1-4,TRBV14,NA,NA,ASSQARGVANEKLF
TRBJ1-5,TRBV18,NA,NA,ASSPGVLGFQPQH
TRBJ1-6,TRBV19,NA,NA,ASSMEVDSPLH
TRBJ2-3,TRBV7-2,NA,NA,ASSLGVAGTDTQY
TRBJ2-5,TRBV2,NA,NA,ASRQETQY
TRBJ2-3,TRBV19,NA,NA,ASRLVGGSDTQY
TRBJ1-2,TRBV30,NA,few,AWIRDTGSGYT
TRBJ2-3,TRBV10-1,TRBD2,NA,ASALAGEDTQY
TRBJ1-5,TRBV7-2,NA,NA,ASSPQGQSNQPQH
TRBJ1-5,TRBV5-1,NA,few,ASSSQGGNQPQH
TRBJ2-7,TRBV9,TRBD1,NA,ASSVEATGVYEQY
TRBJ2-1,TRBV4-3,NA,many,ASSQDISPKANEQF
TRBJ1-2,TRBV5-4,NA,NA,ASSLEGAAYGYT
TRBJ1-2,TRBV18,NA,few,ASSVTDTHYGYT
TRBJ1-1,TRBV15,NA,NA,ATSGIIGGRTEAF
TRBJ2-2,TRBV12-5,NA,NA,ASGSPSRELF
TRBJ1-2,TRBV6-6,TRBD1,NA,ASSPQGGSNYGYT
TRBJ1-4,TRBV5-1,NA,NA,ASSLPRNEKLF
TRBJ1-1,TRBV29-1,TRBD1,NA,SVSERGLGTEAF
TRBJ2-2,TRBV28,NA,NA,ASRYSRPLHAGELF
TRBJ2-7,TRBV6-5,NA,NA,ASSYSVLGKQY
TRBJ2-7,TRBV4-3,NA,NA,ASSQGGRGAYEQY
TRBJ1-1,TRBV7-9,TRBD1,NA,ASSPRTGGDTEAF
TRBJ2-3,TRBV5-6,NA,NA,ASSLGARGGTDTQY
TRBJ2-1,TRBV6-5,NA,NA,ASSPTSSSYNEQF
TRBJ2-2,TRBV5-6,NA,NA,ASSFGTGELF
TRBJ2-3,TRBV11-2,NA,NA,ASSQWDTQY
TRBJ2-7,TRBV7-8,NA,NA,ASSLAGFTYEQY
TRBJ2-7,TRBV16,TRBD1,NA,ASSHSTGVNGEQY
TRBJ1-2,TRBV18,NA,NA,ASLRQAEYGYT
TRBJ2-7,TRBV10-3,NA,few,AISAGDYEQY
TRBJ1-2,TRBV19,NA,few,ASTPAQGYYGYT